A selection of T cell receptor beta chains follows, all from one sample in a study of T cell changes during pregnancy in multiple sclerosis. The table came from immunoSEQ multiplex PCR; TCRdb's copy has only in-frame clones and leaves some out. Of approximately 90,000 clones in the sample, around 94% are singletons; the top ten hold about 0.78%. Specimen: peripheral blood, collected in the third trimester of pregnancy. The receptors shown here come from a female donor with multiple sclerosis, enrolled in a pregnancy study. Both conserved end residues are part of each CDR3. The order of the fields is V gene, J gene, clone size, D gene, CDR3 DNA, CDR3 protein. D genes are given only for firm matches. Expanded clones get a size class; other rows say once, few or many, or leave the size out.

TRBV5-1,TRBJ2-1,-,-,TGCGCCAGCAGCTTTGGCGGAAACTCCTACAATGAGCAGTTCTTC,CASSFGGNSYNEQFF
TRBV27,TRBJ2-7,-,-,TGTGCCAGCAGTCCCGATTACAGCCGCTACGAGCAGTACTTC,CASSPDYSRYEQYF
TRBV5-1,TRBJ2-3,-,TRBD1,TGCGCCAGCTCGCTGGGACAGTCCGGGGATACGCAGTATTTT,CASSLGQSGDTQYF
TRBV5-1,TRBJ2-2,-,TRBD2,TGCGCCAGCAGCTTTACGGGACTAGCGGGAGAAAGAGGGTTCGGGGAGCTGTTTTTT,CASSFTGLAGERGFGELFF
TRBV5-1,TRBJ2-7,-,-,TGCGCCAGCAGCTTGGGGGCCGGGAGCCCCTACGAGCAGTACTTC,CASSLGAGSPYEQYF
TRBV6-5,TRBJ2-2,few,-,TGTGCCGCAAGGATAGGGGCGGACACCGGGGAGCTGTTTTTT,CAARIGADTGELFF
TRBV2,TRBJ2-2,-,TRBD2,TGTGCCAGCAGTGAGTCTAGCGGGTACACCGGGGAGCTGTTTTTT,CASSESSGYTGELFF
TRBV28,TRBJ1-2,-,-,TGTGCCAGCATCGCAGAGAGGTCCAGGGAGGCATCTAACTATGGCTACACCTTC,CASIAERSREASNYGYTF
TRBV4-2,TRBJ2-7,-,TRBD2,TGTGCCAGCAGCCAAGATAATCCAGCGGGAGGTTTCGAGCAGTACTTC,CASSQDNPAGGFEQYF
TRBV18,TRBJ2-7,once,-,TGTGCCAGCTCACCACCAGCGTCATCCTACGAGCAGTACTTC,CASSPPASSYEQYF
TRBV12-5,TRBJ2-7,-,-,TGTGCTAGTGGTTTGGTTCTAGACCGTTACCAACGAGCAGTGGGCTTC,CASGLVLDRYQRAVGF
TRBV19,TRBJ2-2,once,-,TGTGCCAGTAGTAAACGGGAGAAGAGTGGCGGGGAGCTGTTTTTT,CASSKREKSGGELFF
TRBV5-1,TRBJ2-1,-,TRBD2,TGCGCCAGCAGCTGGGGCGGGAGGGCCACAGGTAATGAGCAGTTCTTC,CASSWGGRATGNEQFF
TRBV2,TRBJ2-2,-,TRBD2,TGTGCCAGCAGTGAGACAAGGGAGGGCACCGGGGAGCTGTTTTTT,CASSETREGTGELFF
TRBV2,TRBJ1-4,-,TRBD1,TGTGCCAGCCACGGACAGGGAGATGAAAAACTGTTTTTT,CASHGQGDEKLFF
TRBV4-2,TRBJ1-4,-,-,TGTGCCAGCAGCCAAGATCACGGGGAAATACTGTTTTTT,CASSQDHGEILFF
TRBV12-5,TRBJ1-5,few,TRBD1,TGTGCTAGTGGTTTGGTATTAGGGGGCGGTAATCAGCCCCAGCATTTT,CASGLVLGGGNQPQHF
TRBV14,TRBJ2-7,-,-,TGTGCCAGCAGCCGTGACTTCTCCTACGAGCAGTACTTC,CASSRDFSYEQYF
TRBV6-1,TRBJ2-1,-,-,TGTGCCAGCCAGGTTTACAATGAGCAGTTCTTC,CASQVYNEQFF
TRBV29-1,TRBJ2-7,-,-,TGCAGCGCTTTGGGGGCTAACGAGCAGTACTTC,CSALGANEQYF
TRBV19,TRBJ1-1,-,TRBD1,TGTGCCAGTCACAGGGGAATGGTCACTGAAGCTTTCTTT,CASHRGMVTEAFF
TRBV5-1,TRBJ2-2,-,TRBD2,TGCGCCAGCAGCTTGGTGGGACTAGCGGGAGTTGGAACCGGGGAGCTGTTTTTT,CASSLVGLAGVGTGELFF
TRBV27,TRBJ2-7,-,TRBD1,TGTGCCAGCGGGTCTATAGGGGGCGCCTTAAAGCAGTACTTC,CASGSIGGALKQYF
TRBV30,TRBJ2-7,once,-,TGTGCCTGGAGCGGGGGTTACCACGAGCAGTACTTC,CAWSGGYHEQYF